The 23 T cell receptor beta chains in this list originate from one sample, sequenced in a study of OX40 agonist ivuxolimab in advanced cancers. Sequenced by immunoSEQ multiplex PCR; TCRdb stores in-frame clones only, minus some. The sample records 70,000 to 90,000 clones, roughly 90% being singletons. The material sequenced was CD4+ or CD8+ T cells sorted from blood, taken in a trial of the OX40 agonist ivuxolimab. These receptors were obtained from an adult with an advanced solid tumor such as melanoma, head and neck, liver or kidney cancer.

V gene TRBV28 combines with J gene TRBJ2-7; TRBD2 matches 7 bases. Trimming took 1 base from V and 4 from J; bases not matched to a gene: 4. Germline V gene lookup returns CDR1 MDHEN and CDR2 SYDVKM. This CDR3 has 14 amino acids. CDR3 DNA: TGTGCCAGCAGTTTATACGGGGGAGGGTACGAGCAGTACTTC. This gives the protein CASSLYGGGYEQYF.

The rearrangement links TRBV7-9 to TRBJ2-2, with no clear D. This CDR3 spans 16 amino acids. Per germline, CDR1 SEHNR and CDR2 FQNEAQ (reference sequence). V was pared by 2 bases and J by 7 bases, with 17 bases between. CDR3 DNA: TGTGCCAGCAGCTTAAAAGTTGCGGCCCCAATCGGGGAGCTGTTTTTT. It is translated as CASSLKVAAPIGELFF.

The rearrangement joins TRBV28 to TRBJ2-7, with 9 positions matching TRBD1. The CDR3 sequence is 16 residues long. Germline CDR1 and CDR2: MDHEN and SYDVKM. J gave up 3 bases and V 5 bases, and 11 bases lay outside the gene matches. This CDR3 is CASSPRTGVGNYEQYF. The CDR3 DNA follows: TGTGCCAGCAGTCCGCGGACAGGGGTCGGCAACTACGAGCAGTACTTC.

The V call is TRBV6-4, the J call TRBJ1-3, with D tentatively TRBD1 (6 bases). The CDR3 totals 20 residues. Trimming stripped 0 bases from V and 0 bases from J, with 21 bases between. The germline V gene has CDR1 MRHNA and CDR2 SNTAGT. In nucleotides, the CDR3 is TGTGCCAGCAGTGACTCGAACAGGGTGAAAACTCCCAGCTCTGGAAACACCATATATTTT. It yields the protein CASSDSNRVKTPSSGNTIYF.

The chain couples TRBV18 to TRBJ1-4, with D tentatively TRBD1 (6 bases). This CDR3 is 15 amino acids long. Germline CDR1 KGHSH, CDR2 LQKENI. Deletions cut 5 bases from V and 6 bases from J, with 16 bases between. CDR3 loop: CASSTAGGVDEKLFF. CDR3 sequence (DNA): TGTGCCAGCTCAACTGCGGGGGGCGTTGATGAAAAACTGTTTTTT.

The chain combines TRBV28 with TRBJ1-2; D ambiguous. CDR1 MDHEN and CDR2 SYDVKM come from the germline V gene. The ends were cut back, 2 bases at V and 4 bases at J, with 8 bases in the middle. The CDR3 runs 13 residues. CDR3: CASSLTLSYGYTF. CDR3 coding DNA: TGTGCCAGCAGTTTAACACTGTCCTATGGCTACACCTTC.

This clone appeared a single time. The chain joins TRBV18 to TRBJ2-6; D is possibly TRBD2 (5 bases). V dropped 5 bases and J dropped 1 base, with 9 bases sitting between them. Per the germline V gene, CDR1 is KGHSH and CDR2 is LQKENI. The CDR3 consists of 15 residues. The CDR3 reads CASSGPGSGANVLTF. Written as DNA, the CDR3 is TGTGCCAGCTCAGGCCCGGGATCTGGGGCCAACGTCCTGACTTTC.

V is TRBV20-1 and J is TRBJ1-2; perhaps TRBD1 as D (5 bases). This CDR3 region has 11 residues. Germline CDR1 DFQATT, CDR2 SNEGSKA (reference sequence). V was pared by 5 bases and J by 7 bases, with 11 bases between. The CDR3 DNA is TGCAGTGCTTGGGGCGGGTCTGGCTACACCTTC. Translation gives CSAWGGSGYTF.

CDR3 region: CASSSRLAGGTDTQYF. The CDR3 DNA follows: TGTGCCAGCAGCTCCCGACTAGCGGGGGGCACAGATACGCAGTATTTT. This sequence joins TRBV5-4 and TRBJ2-3, with TRBD2 matching 12 bases. V lost 3 bases to trimming and J lost 1 base; unmatched junction nucleotides: 3. The CDR3 covers 16 residues. Germline V lookup: CDR1 SGHNT, CDR2 YYREEE (reference sequence). Variable domain in full (rest from reference TRBV5-4 and TRBJ2-3): ETGVTQSPTHLIKTRGQQVTLRCSSQSGHNTVSWYQQALGQGPQFIFQYYREEENGRGNFPPRFSGLQFPNYSSELNVNALELDDSALYLCASSSRLAGGTDTQYFGPGTRLTVL.

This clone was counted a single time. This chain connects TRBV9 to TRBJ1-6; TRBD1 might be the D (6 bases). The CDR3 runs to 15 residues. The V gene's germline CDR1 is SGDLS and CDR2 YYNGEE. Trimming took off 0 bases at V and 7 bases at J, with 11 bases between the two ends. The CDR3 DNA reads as TGTGCCAGCAGCGTAGGGGGGCGGAAGAATTCACCCCTCCACTTT. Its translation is CASSVGGRKNSPLHF.

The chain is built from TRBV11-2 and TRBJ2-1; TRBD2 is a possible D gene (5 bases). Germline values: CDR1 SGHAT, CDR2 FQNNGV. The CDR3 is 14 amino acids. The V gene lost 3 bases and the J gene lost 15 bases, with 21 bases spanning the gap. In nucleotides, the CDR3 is TGTGCCAGCAGCTTTCAGTCCACGCGGGTAAACCCGTTCTTC. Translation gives CASSFQSTRVNPFF.

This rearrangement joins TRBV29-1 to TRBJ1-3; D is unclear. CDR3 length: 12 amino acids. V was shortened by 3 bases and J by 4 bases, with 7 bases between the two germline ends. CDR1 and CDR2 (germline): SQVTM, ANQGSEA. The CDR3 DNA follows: TGCAGCGTTGAGTCAAACGGAAACACCATATATTTT. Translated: CSVESNGNTIYF. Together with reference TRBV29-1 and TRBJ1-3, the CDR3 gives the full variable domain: SAVISQKPSRDICQRGTSLTIQCQVDSQVTMMFWYRQQPGQSLTLIATANQGSEATYESGFVIDKFPISRPNLTFSTLTVSNMSPEDSSIYLCSVESNGNTIYFGEGSWLTVV.

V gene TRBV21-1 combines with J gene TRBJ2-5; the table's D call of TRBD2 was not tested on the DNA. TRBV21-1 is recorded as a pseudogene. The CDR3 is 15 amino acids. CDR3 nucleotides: TGTGCCAGCAGCAAAGGAGCCTACCGAAGAGAGACCCAGTACTTC. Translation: CASSKGAYRRETQYF.

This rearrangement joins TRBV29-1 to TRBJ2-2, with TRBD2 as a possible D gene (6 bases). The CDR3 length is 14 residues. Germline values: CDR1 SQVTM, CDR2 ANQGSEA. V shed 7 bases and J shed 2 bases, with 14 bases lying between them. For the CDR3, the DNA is TGCAGCGGGCTGGAGGGCCCCAACACCGGGGAGCTGTTTTTT. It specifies CSGLEGPNTGELFF.

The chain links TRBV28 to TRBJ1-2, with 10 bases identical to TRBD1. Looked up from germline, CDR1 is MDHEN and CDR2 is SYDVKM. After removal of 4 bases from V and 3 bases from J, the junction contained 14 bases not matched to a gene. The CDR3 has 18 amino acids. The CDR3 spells CASSSPGQGSFGDYGYTF. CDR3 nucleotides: TGTGCCAGCAGTTCACCGGGACAGGGGTCGTTTGGTGACTATGGCTACACCTTC.

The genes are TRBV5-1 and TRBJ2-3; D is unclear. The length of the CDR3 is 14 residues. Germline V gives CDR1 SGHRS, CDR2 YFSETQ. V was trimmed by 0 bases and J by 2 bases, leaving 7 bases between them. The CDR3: CASSLEPNTDTQYF. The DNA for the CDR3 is TGCGCCAGCAGCTTGGAACCCAACACAGATACGCAGTATTTT.

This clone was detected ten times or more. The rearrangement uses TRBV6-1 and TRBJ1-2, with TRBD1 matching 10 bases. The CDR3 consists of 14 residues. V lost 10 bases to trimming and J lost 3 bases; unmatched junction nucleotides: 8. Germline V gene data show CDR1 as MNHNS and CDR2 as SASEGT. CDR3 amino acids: CATIRTGGDYGYTF. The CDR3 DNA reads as TGTGCCACCATACGGACAGGGGGGGACTATGGCTACACCTTC.

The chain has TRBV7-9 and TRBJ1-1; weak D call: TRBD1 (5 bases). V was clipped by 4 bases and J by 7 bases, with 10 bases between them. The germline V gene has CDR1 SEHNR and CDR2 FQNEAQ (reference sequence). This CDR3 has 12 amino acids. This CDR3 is CASSSLRDEAFF. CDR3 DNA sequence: TGTGCCAGCAGCTCCCTCAGGGATGAAGCTTTCTTT.

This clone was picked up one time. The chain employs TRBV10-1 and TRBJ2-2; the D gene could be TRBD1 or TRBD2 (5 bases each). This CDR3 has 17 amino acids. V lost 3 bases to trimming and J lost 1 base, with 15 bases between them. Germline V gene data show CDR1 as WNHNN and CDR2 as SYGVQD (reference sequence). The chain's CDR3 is CASSEVGRGRNTGELFF. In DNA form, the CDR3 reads TGCGCCAGCAGTGAAGTAGGAAGGGGACGGAACACCGGGGAGCTGTTTTTT.

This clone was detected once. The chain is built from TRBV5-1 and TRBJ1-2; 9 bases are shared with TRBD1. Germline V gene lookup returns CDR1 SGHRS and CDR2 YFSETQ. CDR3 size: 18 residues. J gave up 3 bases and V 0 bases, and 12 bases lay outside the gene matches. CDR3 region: CASSLVRSGQGSDYGYTF. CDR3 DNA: TGCGCCAGCAGCTTGGTCCGTTCTGGACAGGGGAGTGACTATGGCTACACCTTC.

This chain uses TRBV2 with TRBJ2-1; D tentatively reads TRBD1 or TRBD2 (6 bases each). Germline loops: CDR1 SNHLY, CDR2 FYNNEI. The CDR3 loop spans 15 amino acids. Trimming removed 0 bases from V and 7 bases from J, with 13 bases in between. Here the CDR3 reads CASSEAGGAGNEQFF. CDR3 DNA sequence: TGTGCCAGCAGTGAAGCGGGGGGCGCGGGGAATGAGCAGTTCTTC. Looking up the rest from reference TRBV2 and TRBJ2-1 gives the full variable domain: EPEVTQTPSHQVTQMGQEVILRCVPISNHLYFYWYRQILGQKVEFLVSFYNNEISEKSEIFDDQFSVERPDGSNFTLKIRSTKLEDSAMYFCASSEAGGAGNEQFFGPGTRLTVL.

The CDR3 DNA is TGTGCCATCCAGGCGGGGGGGCCGTATACGCAGTATTTT. It is translated as CAIQAGGPYTQYF. V usage is TRBV10-3 and J usage is TRBJ2-3; the match to TRBD2 covers 9 bases. Germline V gives CDR1 ENHRY, CDR2 SYGVKD. The length of the CDR3 is 13 residues. V dropped 8 bases and J dropped 7; count of bases not matched to a gene: 7.

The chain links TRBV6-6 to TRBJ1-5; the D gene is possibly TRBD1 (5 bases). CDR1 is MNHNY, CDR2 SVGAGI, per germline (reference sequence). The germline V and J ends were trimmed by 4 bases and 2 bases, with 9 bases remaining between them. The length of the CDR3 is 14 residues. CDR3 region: CASSLQGGNQPQHF. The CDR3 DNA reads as TGTGCCAGCAGTTTGCAGGGAGGCAATCAGCCCCAGCATTTT.